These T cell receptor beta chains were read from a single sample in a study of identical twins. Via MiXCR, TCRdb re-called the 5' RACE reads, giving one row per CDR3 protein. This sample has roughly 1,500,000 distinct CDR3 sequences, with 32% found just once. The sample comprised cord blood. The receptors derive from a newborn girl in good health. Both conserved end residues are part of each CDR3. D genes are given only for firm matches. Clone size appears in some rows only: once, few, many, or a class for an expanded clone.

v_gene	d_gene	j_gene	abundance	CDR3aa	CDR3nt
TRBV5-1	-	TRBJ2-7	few	CASSLVYDYSYEQYF	TGCGCCAGCAGCTTGGTATATGACTACTCCTACGAGCAGTACTTC
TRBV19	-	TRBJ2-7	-	CASSLISRPHYEQYF	TGTGCCAGTAGTCTGATCAGCCGGCCTCACTACGAGCAGTACTTC
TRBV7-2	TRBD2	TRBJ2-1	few	CASSTQSSGISYNEQFF	TGTGCCAGCAGCACCCAATCTAGCGGGATCTCTTACAATGAGCAGTTCTTC
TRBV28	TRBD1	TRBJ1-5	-	CASSEGAYQPQHF	TGTGCCAGCAGCGAGGGGGCCTATCAGCCCCAGCATTTT
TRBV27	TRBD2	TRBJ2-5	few	CASSIRTSGMETQYF	TGTGCCAGCAGTATCCGGACTAGCGGGATGGAGACCCAGTACTTC
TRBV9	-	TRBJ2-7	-	CASSVGGWASDYEQYF	TGTGCCAGCAGCGTAGGGGGGTGGGCTTCCGACTACGAGCAGTACTTC
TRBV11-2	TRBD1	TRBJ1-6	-	CASSLERTGAASPLHF	TGTGCCAGCAGCTTGGAGCGGACAGGAGCAGCCTCACCCCTCCACTTT
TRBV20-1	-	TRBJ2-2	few	CSASRREWGTGELFF	TGCAGTGCTTCGAGACGGGAATGGGGCACCGGGGAGCTGTTTTTT
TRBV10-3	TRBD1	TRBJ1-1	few	CAISGHRGNTEAFF	TGTGCCATCAGTGGTCACAGGGGGAACACTGAAGCTTTCTTT
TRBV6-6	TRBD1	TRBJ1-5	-	CASSYGQVNNQPQHF	TGTGCCAGCAGTTACGGACAGGTGAACAATCAGCCCCAGCATTTT
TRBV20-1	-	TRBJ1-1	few	CSARRQMWAFF	TGCAGTGCCCGGAGACAGATGTGGGCTTTCTTT
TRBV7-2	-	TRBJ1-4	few	CASSFGASEKLFF	TGTGCCAGCAGCTTTGGGGCCAGTGAAAAACTGTTTTTT
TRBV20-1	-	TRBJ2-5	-	CSARGTSRQETQYF	TGCAGTGCTAGAGGCACTAGCCGGCAAGAGACCCAGTACTTC
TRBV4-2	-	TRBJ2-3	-	CASSHLQRDIDTQYF	TGTGCCAGCAGCCATCTCCAGCGGGACATAGATACGCAGTATTTT
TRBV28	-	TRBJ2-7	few	CASSMDPYSYEQYF	TGTGCCAGCAGTATGGACCCTTACTCCTACGAGCAGTACTTC
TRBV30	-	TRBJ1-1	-	CAHRGRGTEAFF	TGTGCCCATCGGGGGCGAGGTACTGAAGCTTTCTTT
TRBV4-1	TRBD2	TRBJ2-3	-	CASSPGLAKQGKTDTQYF	TGCGCCAGCAGCCCCGGACTAGCGAAACAGGGTAAAACAGATACGCAGTATTTT
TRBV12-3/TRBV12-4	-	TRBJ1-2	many	CASSPGSGNYGYTF	TGTGCCAGCAGCCCCGGTAGCGGAAACTATGGCTACACCTTC
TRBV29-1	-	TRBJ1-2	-	CSAYRVVNYGYTF	TGCAGCGCCTACCGCGTGGTTAACTATGGCTACACCTTC
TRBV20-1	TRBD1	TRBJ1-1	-	CSASPGQGNTEAFF	TGCAGTGCTAGTCCCGGACAGGGGAACACTGAAGCTTTCTTT
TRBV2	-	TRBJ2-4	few	CASSDHAPGDIQYF	TGTGCCAGCAGTGACCACGCCCCCGGGGACATTCAGTACTTC
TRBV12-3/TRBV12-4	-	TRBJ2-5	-	CASSLGSGQYF	TGTGCCAGCAGTTTGGGGTCAGGGCAGTACTTC
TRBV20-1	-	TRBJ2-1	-	CSARESSVESYEQFF	TGCAGTGCTAGAGAGTCTAGCGTAGAATCCTACGAGCAGTTCTTC
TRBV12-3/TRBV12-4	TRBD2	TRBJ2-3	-	CASRNSGGTPSDTQYF	TGTGCCAGCAGAAATAGCGGGGGTACCCCCTCCGATACGCAGTATTTT
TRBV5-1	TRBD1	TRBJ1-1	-	CASSLATGVSEAFF	TGCGCCAGCAGCTTGGCAACAGGGGTAAGTGAAGCTTTCTTT
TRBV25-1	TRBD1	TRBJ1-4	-	CASSGGQENEKLFF	TGTGCCAGCAGTGGGGGACAGGAAAATGAAAAACTGTTTTTT
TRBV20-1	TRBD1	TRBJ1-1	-	CSHSRGRSAFF	TGCAGTCATTCAAGGGGGCGGAGTGCTTTCTTT
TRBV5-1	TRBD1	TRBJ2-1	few	CASSSDHRGRHNSYNEQFF	TGCGCCAGCAGTTCGGACCATAGGGGGCGGCACAACTCCTACAATGAGCAGTTCTTC
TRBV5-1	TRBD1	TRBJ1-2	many	CASSLGQGALGNGYTF	TGCGCCAGCAGCTTGGGACAGGGAGCCCTTGGGAATGGCTACACCTTC
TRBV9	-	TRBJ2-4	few	CASSVDGLPKNIQYF	TGTGCCAGCAGCGTAGACGGGCTACCCAAAAACATTCAGTACTTC
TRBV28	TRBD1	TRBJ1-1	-	CASSLGDRGRNTEAFF	TGTGCCAGCAGTTTGGGGGACAGGGGGCGTAACACTGAAGCTTTCTTT
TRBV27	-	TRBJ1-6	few	CASSLEGSSPLHF	TGTGCCAGCAGTTTAGAGGGGAGTTCACCCCTCCACTTT
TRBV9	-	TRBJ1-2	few	CASSVVGHSYGYTF	TGTGCCAGCAGCGTAGTGGGACACTCCTATGGCTACACCTTC
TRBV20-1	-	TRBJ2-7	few	CSADHLYEQYF	TGCAGTGCGGACCACCTCTACGAGCAGTACTTC
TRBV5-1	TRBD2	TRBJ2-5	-	CASSPAYRLAGGQETQYF	TGCGCCAGCAGCCCAGCCTATCGACTAGCGGGGGGCCAAGAGACCCAGTACTTC
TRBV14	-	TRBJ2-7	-	CASSSQSAYEQYF	TGTGCCAGCAGCTCGCAGAGTGCCTACGAGCAGTACTTC
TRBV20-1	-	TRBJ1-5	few	CSASRASGNQPQHF	TGCAGTGCTAGCCGGGCCTCTGGGAATCAGCCCCAGCATTTT
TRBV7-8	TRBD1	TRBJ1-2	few	CASSFPVGQGAVGYTF	TGTGCCAGCAGCTTTCCGGTGGGACAGGGGGCTGTTGGCTACACCTTC
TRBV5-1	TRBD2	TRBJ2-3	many	CASSLHLAGADTQYF	TGCGCCAGCAGCTTGCATCTAGCGGGAGCAGATACGCAGTATTTT
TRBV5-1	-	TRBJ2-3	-	CASSGTRDSSTDTQYF	TGCGCCAGCAGCGGGACCCGGGACTCTAGCACAGATACGCAGTATTTT
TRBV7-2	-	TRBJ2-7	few	CASSLVGTPSAEQYF	TGTGCCAGCAGCTTAGTGGGGACCCCTTCTGCCGAGCAGTACTTC
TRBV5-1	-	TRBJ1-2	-	CASSFDNFPNYGYTF	TGCGCCAGCAGCTTCGACAATTTCCCTAACTATGGCTACACCTTC